A single sample is the source of the 8 T cell receptor beta chains below, sequenced in a study of shared clonotypes between healthy human individuals. The data were produced by immunoSEQ multiplex PCR, yet TCRdb's version contains in-frame clones alone and is incomplete. This table has under 2,500,000 clones, 90% to 96% appearing once. What was sequenced was naive CD4+ T cells sorted from blood. Noted subset: CD45RA+ positively selected. The receptor set was obtained from a man between 18 and 35 years old in good health.

The V gene is TRBV15, the J gene TRBJ2-3; the D gene is possibly TRBD2 (6 bases). The CDR3 runs 12 residues. The V and J ends lost 5 bases and 4 bases respectively, with 7 bases between them. The V gene's germline CDR1 is LNHNV and CDR2 YYDKDF (reference sequence). The CDR3 coding sequence is TGTGCCACCAGCCGGAGGGCAGATACGCAGTATTTT. Amino acids: CATSRRADTQYF.

The chain carries TRBV30 and TRBJ1-1; 9 bases map to TRBD1. Germline CDR1 GTSNPN, CDR2 SVGIG (reference sequence). The trim removed 0 bases at V and 4 bases at J, leaving 6 bases unmatched. The CDR3 extends over 15 amino acids. CDR3 nucleotide sequence: TGTGCCTGGAGTGTTCTCGGACAGGGGACCACTGAAGCTTTCTTT. This encodes CAWSVLGQGTTEAFF.

With respect to this clone: Different DNA sequences within this sample yield the same CDR3. CDR3 residues: CASSYSSPSYEQYF. The CDR3 DNA reads TGTGCCAGCAGTTACTCTAGCCCTTCCTACGAGCAGTACTTC. The V and J genes are TRBV6-6 and TRBJ2-7, with no clear D. There are 14 residues in the CDR3. Germline values: CDR1 MNHNY, CDR2 SVGAGI (reference sequence). Trimming shortened V by 0 bases and J by 1 base, and 7 bases separated the two germline ends.

Concerning this clone: At the DNA level, this CDR3 is encoded by other sequences in the same sample as well. The chain has TRBV5-6 and TRBJ1-2, with 9 bases matching TRBD1. CDR3 length: 14 amino acids. The germline V gene has CDR1 SGHDT and CDR2 YYEEEE. With 4 bases clipped from V and 3 bases from J, the junction kept 4 bases outside the gene matches. As DNA, the CDR3 is TGTGCCAGCAGCCTGGGACAGGGAGACTATGGCTACACCTTC. It is translated as CASSLGQGDYGYTF.

CDR3 DNA: TGTGCCTCGGGCCGGACAGGGGGGCGAGAGACCCAGTACTTC. This sequence encodes CASGRTGGRETQYF. The chain couples TRBV19 to TRBJ2-5, with 10 bases aligning to TRBD1. After removal of 11 bases from V and 4 bases from J, the junction contained 10 bases not matched to a gene. Germline loops: CDR1 LNHDA, CDR2 SQIVND (reference sequence). The CDR3 is 14 residues long.

The genes are TRBV25-1 and TRBJ1-6, with D possibly TRBD1 on 6 matching bases. This CDR3 is 15 amino acids long. The germline CDR1 and CDR2 sequences are MGHDK and SYGVNS. V gave up 3 bases and J gave up 6 bases, with 12 bases separating them. For the CDR3, the DNA is TGTGCCAGCAGTGACCGGGGAGGGGGTAATTCACCCCTCCACTTT. It translates to CASSDRGGGNSPLHF.

The chain combines TRBV5-1 with TRBJ2-4, with no clear D. This CDR3 region has 16 residues. Trimming took off 0 bases at V and 2 bases at J, with 12 bases between the two ends. The V gene's germline CDR1 is SGHRS and CDR2 YFSETQ. The CDR3 coding sequence is TGCGCCAGCAGCTTGGAGTCGCAAGCCCCCAAAAACATTCAGTACTTC. It yields the protein CASSLESQAPKNIQYF.

The J gene is TRBJ1-2, the V gene TRBV5-1, with 8 nucleotides matching TRBD1. Germline lookup yields CDR1 SGHRS and CDR2 YFSETQ. V was clipped by 4 bases and J by 5 bases; unmatched bases: 13. There are 16 residues in the CDR3. The CDR3 here is CASSPRTGGSSYGYTF. As DNA, the CDR3 is TGCGCCAGCAGCCCACGAACAGGGGGTTCTTCTTATGGCTACACCTTC.